The rows below give T cell receptor beta chains drawn from one sample of a study of shared clonotypes between healthy human individuals. Repertoires were generated with immunoSEQ multiplex PCR, while TCRdb's copy carries only in-frame clones and drops some. The table records around 2,000,000 clones, 90% to 95% of them present only once. The specimen sequenced was naive CD8+ T cells from PBMCs. Receptor source: a man aged 18 to 35 in good health. Some clones in this sample may be carry-over from other donors' samples. The conserved cysteine and the conserved F or W are not part of the CDR3 here. Clone size is not always given. Where it is, it says once, few, many or a class for expanded clones.

clone_size	v_call	j_call	cdr3_length	cdr3_aa
NA	TRBV29-1	TRBJ1-2	14	SVEAWSGKTNYGYT
NA	TRBV5-1	TRBJ1-2	12	ASSYGSENYGYT
NA	TRBV19	TRBJ2-5	10	ASTSSGETQY
NA	TRBV5-6	TRBJ1-1	13	ASSSFRGGNTEAF
NA	TRBV28	TRBJ2-7	14	ASSPRLAGGPSQQY
NA	TRBV27	TRBJ2-7	14	ASATRGTSGSYEQY
once	TRBV19	TRBJ2-7	13	ASALTRDSSYEQY
NA	TRBV19	TRBJ2-1	11	ASSRGEGDEQF
NA	TRBV11-2	TRBJ1-2	10	ALAATVYGYT
NA	TRBV9	TRBJ2-7	12	ASSALAGGHEQY
NA	TRBV27	TRBJ2-1	14	ASSFLGGSPSDEQF
NA	TRBV30	TRBJ2-7	10	AWIESPYEQY